What follows are 11 T cell receptor beta chains derived from one specimen sequenced in a study of T cells in Graves' hyperthyroidism and ophthalmopathy. The investigators amplified TCR beta CDR3 regions from RNA transcripts. Primed by the HTBI set, a first-round RT-PCR was run on the TCR CDR3. Using its own MiXCR run on the multiplex PCR reads, TCRdb lists one record per CDR3 protein. In the table there are some 490,000 distinct CDR3 sequences, roughly 22% of which are singletons. Material: blood. Source of these receptors: a woman in her 70s with Graves' ophthalmopathy.

This clonotype was observed many times. The rearrangement joins TRBV12-5 to TRBJ2-5; no clear D. There are 10 residues in the CDR3. Germline CDR1 and CDR2: LGHNT and FRNRAP. V lost 6 bases and J 6 bases, leaving 5 bases between the germline ends. The CDR3 bases are TGTGCTAGTGGGGTGAAGACCCAGTACTTC. Encoded protein: CASGVKTQYF.

CDR3 DNA: TGTGCCAGCAGTCCCCGGGCAGCTAATGAAGCTTTCTTT. Protein: CASSPRAANEAFF. The V gene is TRBV12-3 or TRBV12-4, the J gene TRBJ1-1; no clear D gene. The CDR3 extends over 13 amino acids. V lost 5 bases and J lost 7, with 14 bases in between.

The genes are TRBV11-2 and TRBJ1-4, with D maybe TRBD1 (6 bases). Trimming stripped 4 bases from V and 4 bases from J, with 19 bases between. The CDR3 is 17 residues long. Germline-derived CDR1 and CDR2 are SGHAT and FQNNGV. The CDR3, as DNA: TGTGCCAGCAGCTCAGGGAGGGGGGGGCGAGTTAATGAAAAACTGTTTTTT. Protein sequence: CASSSGRGGRVNEKLFF. Drawing the rest from reference TRBV11-2 and TRBJ1-4, the complete variable domain is EAGVAQSPRYKIIEKRQSVAFWCNPISGHATLYWYQQILGQGPKLLIQFQNNGVVDDSQLPKDRFSAERLKGVDSTLKIQPAKLEDSAVYLCASSSGRGGRVNEKLFFGSGTQLSVL.

This clonotype was detected only a few times. The chain carries TRBV30 and TRBJ1-2, with no clear D. CDR1 and CDR2 (germline): GTSNPN, SVGIG (reference sequence). Trimming removed 0 bases from V and 5 bases from J, with 10 bases in between. CDR3 length equals 13 residues. CDR3 region: CAWSVYRGYGYTF. CDR3 nucleotides: TGTGCCTGGAGTGTCTACAGAGGGTATGGCTACACCTTC.

This clonotype appeared a few times. CDR3 DNA: TGTGCCAGCAGCCTCCGGGACTTAACCTACAATGAGCAGTTCTTC. Translated, it gives CASSLRDLTYNEQFF. This rearrangement joins TRBV7-9 to TRBJ2-1; D might be TRBD2 (6 bases). CDR1 and CDR2 (germline): SEHNR, FQNEAQ (reference sequence). The V and J ends lost 5 bases and 2 bases respectively, with 13 bases between them. The CDR3 consists of 15 residues.

This chain links TRBV19 with TRBJ1-1; D unresolved. The germline V gene has CDR1 LNHDA and CDR2 SQIVND (reference sequence). The CDR3 is 14 residues long. Trimming took off 3 bases at V and 6 bases at J, with 14 bases between the two ends. The CDR3 nucleotides read TGTGCCAGTAGTATGACTGGGTTCAAGGCTGAAGCTTTCTTT. Translated, it gives CASSMTGFKAEAFF.

The chain uses TRBV10-3 and TRBJ2-1, with 12 bases fitting TRBD2. The CDR3 is made up of 14 amino acids. Germline CDR1 ENHRY, CDR2 SYGVKD. V lost 6 bases and J lost 8; bases outside the gene matches: 5. This CDR3 is CAIRGTSGQDEQFF. CDR3 DNA sequence: TGTGCCATCAGAGGGACTAGCGGGCAGGATGAGCAGTTCTTC.

This clonotype was counted only a few times. This rearrangement joins TRBV5-1 to TRBJ2-7; 8 bases map to TRBD2. The CDR3 extends over 14 amino acids. Germline V gene sequence: CDR1 SGHRS, CDR2 YFSETQ. The V gene end was trimmed by 2 bases and the J gene end by 3 bases; junction bases not matched to a gene: 4. The CDR3 loop is CASSFSGESYEQYF. In nucleotides, the CDR3 is TGCGCCAGCAGCTTTAGCGGGGAGAGCTACGAGCAGTACTTC.

The chain uses TRBV4-3 and TRBJ2-5; maybe TRBD2 (7 bases). This CDR3 has 14 residues. Germline lookup yields CDR1 LGHNA and CDR2 YSLEER. V lost 1 base and J 8 bases, leaving 14 bases between the germline ends. The CDR3 sequence is CASSQGGGGDTQYF. Here the CDR3 DNA reads TGCGCCAGCAGCCAAGGAGGGGGAGGGGATACCCAGTACTTC.

The rearrangement links TRBV28 to TRBJ2-4, with 7 bases lining up with TRBD1. The CDR3 is 17 residues long. CDR1 and CDR2 (germline): MDHEN, SYDVKM. V was pared by 6 bases and J by 0 bases, with 11 bases of the junction left unmatched. This CDR3 reads CASSSTGVILAKNIQYF. The DNA of the CDR3 is TGTGCCAGCAGCTCCACAGGGGTCATACTAGCCAAAAACATTCAGTACTTC.

This clonotype was seen repeatedly, ten times or more. This chain uses TRBV28 with TRBJ2-7; D is unclear. CDR3 length equals 12 residues. Trimming shortened V by 6 bases and J by 5 bases, and 11 bases separated the two germline ends. From germline, CDR1 is MDHEN and CDR2 SYDVKM. The CDR3 DNA reads as TGTGCCAGCAGGCCCGGGCGAAACGAGCAGTACTTC. This sequence encodes CASRPGRNEQYF.